This TCR beta chain was sequenced for a study of regulatory and conventional T cells in RAG deficiency. Concerning this clone: Its antigen is undetermined.

Whole-study findings and limits: Omenn patients showed >75% Treg-Tconv overlap and shorter CDR3 lengths.

Sequenced by immunoSEQ multiplex PCR; TCRdb stores in-frame clones only, minus some. The sample includes under 25,000 clones, approximately 96% seen only once; the top ten take over 1%. The sorted conventional CD4+ T cells were CD25-low and CD127-high, with genomic DNA sequenced. These data were likewise used in another study, on regulatory T cells. From that report: The PCR used 52 TRBV and 13 TRBJ primers.

This clonotype originated in a human donor in good health. Material for sequencing was CD25- CD4+ T cells sorted from blood.

CDR3 coding DNA: TGTGCCAGCAGCTTGGGAGGGCTCTTGAACACTGAAGCTTTCTTT. Encoded protein: CASSLGGLLNTEAFF. This sequence joins TRBV5-4 and TRBJ1-1, with no clear D. Germline CDR1 is SGHNT and CDR2 is YYREEE (reference sequence). Trimming removed 0 bases at V and 0 bases at J, with 9 bases between. This CDR3 is 15 amino acids long.